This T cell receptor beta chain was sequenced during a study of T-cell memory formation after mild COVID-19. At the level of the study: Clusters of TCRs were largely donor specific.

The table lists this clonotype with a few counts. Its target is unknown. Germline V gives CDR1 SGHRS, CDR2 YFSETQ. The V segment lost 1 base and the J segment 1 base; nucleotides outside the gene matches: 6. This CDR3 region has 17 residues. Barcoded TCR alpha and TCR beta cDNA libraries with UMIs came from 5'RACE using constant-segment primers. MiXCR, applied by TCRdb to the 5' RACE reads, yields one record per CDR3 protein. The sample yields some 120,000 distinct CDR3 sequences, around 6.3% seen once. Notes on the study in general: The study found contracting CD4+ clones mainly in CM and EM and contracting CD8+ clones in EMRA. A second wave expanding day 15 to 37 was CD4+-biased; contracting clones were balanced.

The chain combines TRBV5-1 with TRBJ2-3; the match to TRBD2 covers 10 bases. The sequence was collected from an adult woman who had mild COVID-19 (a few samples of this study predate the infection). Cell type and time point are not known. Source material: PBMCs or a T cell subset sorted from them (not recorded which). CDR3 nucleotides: TGCGCCAGCAGCTTGTCCTCTAGCGGGGGAGGCACAGATACGCAGTATTTT. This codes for CASSLSSSGGGTDTQYF. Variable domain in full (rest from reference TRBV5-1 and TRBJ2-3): KAGVTQTPRYLIKTRGQQVTLSCSPISGHRSVSWYQQTPGQGLQFLFEYFSETQRNKGNFPGRFSGRQFSNSRSEMNVSTLELGDSALYLCASSLSSSGGGTDTQYFGPGTRLTVL.